The 10 T cell receptor beta chains below were found in one sample sequenced in a study of shared clonotypes between healthy human individuals. The assay was immunoSEQ multiplex PCR, and TCRdb's table has in-frame clones only and misses some. The sample carries approximately 2.5 million clones, 93% recorded once. Sequencing was performed on naive CD4+ T cells from PBMCs. Subset specified: CD45RA+ positively selected. The receptor set was obtained from a young man in good health. Some clones in this sample may be carry-over from other donors' samples.

CDR3 region: CASSRGTSRYEQYF. In DNA, the CDR3 is TGTGCCAGCTCACGGGGGACTAGCAGATACGAGCAGTACTTC. V gene TRBV18 combines with J gene TRBJ2-7, with TRBD2 matching 9 bases. The ends lost 4 bases at V and 4 bases at J; junction bases unmatched: 5. This CDR3 is built from 14 residues. CDR1 KGHSH and CDR2 LQKENI come from the germline V gene.

The V call is TRBV6-6, the J call TRBJ2-1; 9 bases line up with TRBD1. With V trimmed by 0 bases and J by 14 bases, 2 bases remained unmatched. Germline CDR1 and CDR2: MNHNY and SVGAGI (reference sequence). The CDR3 extends over 12 amino acids. This CDR3 is CASSYSGQGEFF. The CDR3 coding sequence is TGTGCCAGCAGTTACTCGGGACAGGGCGAGTTCTTC.

V usage is TRBV10-3 and J usage is TRBJ2-7; 12 bases are a match to TRBD2. Trimming cost V 5 bases and J 1 base; bases outside gene matches: 3. Per germline, CDR1 ENHRY and CDR2 SYGVKD. This CDR3 spans 15 amino acids. The CDR3 reads CAISKTSGGSYEQYF. The CDR3 DNA sequence: TGTGCCATCAGTAAGACTAGCGGGGGTTCCTACGAGCAGTACTTC.

The chain joins TRBV5-1 to TRBJ2-1; D not certain. Germline CDR1 is SGHRS and CDR2 is YFSETQ. V dropped 0 bases and J dropped 2 bases, with 12 bases sitting between them. The CDR3 has 16 amino acids. CDR3 sequence (DNA): TGCGCCAGCAGCTTGGGGCCAAGGGCGGCCTACAATGAGCAGTTCTTC. Amino acid sequence: CASSLGPRAAYNEQFF.

This clone showed up just a few times. The chain links TRBV2 to TRBJ1-1; D gene unclear. CDR3 length: 12 residues. V lost 2 bases and J 6 bases, leaving 7 bases between the germline ends. Germline V lookup: CDR1 SNHLY, CDR2 FYNNEI. CDR3 in DNA: TGTGCCAGCAGTGAAAATATGTCTGAAGCTTTCTTT. It encodes CASSENMSEAFF.

The rearrangement joins TRBV5-1 to TRBJ2-7; no definite D call. The CDR3 is 14 residues long. Germline CDR1 is SGHRS and CDR2 is YFSETQ. Trimming removed 1 base from V and 7 bases from J, with 15 bases in between. The CDR3 reads CASSLLGTLGEQYF. Written as DNA, the CDR3 is TGCGCCAGCAGCTTGCTCGGCACCCTTGGAGAGCAGTACTTC.

V is TRBV7-2 and J is TRBJ2-7; 7 bases fit TRBD1. The CDR3 runs to 14 residues. Germline-derived CDR1 and CDR2 are SGHTA and FQGNSA. The V segment lost 5 bases and the J segment 6 bases; nucleotides outside the gene matches: 10. DNA for the CDR3: TGTGCCAGCAGCCTGGAAGGGACAGTTTCCGAGCAGTACTTC. Translated, it gives CASSLEGTVSEQYF.

The rearrangement links TRBV6-1 to TRBJ2-5, with TRBD1 as a possible D gene (5 bases). The CDR3 spans 14 residues. V dropped 6 bases and J dropped 0 bases, with 11 bases sitting between them. CDR1 and CDR2 from the germline V gene are MNHNS and SASEGT. The CDR3 bases are TGTGCCAGCAGGCGGACACCATACCAAGAGACCCAGTACTTC. This codes for CASRRTPYQETQYF.

V gene TRBV7-2 combines with J gene TRBJ2-7; 7 bases line up with TRBD1. V lost 1 base to trimming and J lost 1 base; unmatched junction nucleotides: 4. The germline CDR1 and CDR2 sequences are SGHTA and FQGNSA. The CDR3 spans 15 residues. CDR3 sequence reads: CASSLGQGLSYEQYF. As DNA, the CDR3 is TGTGCCAGCAGCTTAGGACAGGGCCTATCCTACGAGCAGTACTTC.

DNA for the CDR3: TGTGCCAGTGGCGTAGCGGGGACAGATACGCAGTATTTT. Its translation: CASGVAGTDTQYF. V and J are TRBV6-6 and TRBJ2-3; 8 positions match TRBD2. This CDR3 spans 13 amino acids. In germline, CDR1 is MNHNY, CDR2 SVGAGI (reference sequence). V was pared by 9 bases and J by 3 bases, with 5 bases of the junction left unmatched.